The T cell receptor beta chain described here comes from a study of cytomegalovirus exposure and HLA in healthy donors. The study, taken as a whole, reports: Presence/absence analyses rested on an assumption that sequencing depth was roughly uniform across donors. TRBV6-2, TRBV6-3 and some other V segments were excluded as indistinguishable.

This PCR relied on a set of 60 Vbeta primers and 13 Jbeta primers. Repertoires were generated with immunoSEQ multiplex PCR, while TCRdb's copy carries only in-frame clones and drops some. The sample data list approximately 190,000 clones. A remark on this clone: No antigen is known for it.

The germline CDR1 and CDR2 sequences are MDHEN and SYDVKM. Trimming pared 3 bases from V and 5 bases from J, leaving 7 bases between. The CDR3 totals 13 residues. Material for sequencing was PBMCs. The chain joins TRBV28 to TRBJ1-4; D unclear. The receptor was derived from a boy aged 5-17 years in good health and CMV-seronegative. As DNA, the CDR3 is TGTGCCAGCAGTTTTGGGAGGAATGAAAAACTGTTTTTT. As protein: CASSFGRNEKLFF.